These 2 T cell receptor beta chains share one sample of origin, sequenced in a study of T-cell reconstitution after alpha-beta-depleted transplantation in children. Study outcomes and limitations: T-cell numbers and diversity, one year after transplant, stemmed largely from T cells that were newly produced.

No antigen has been assigned to these receptors. Unique molecular identifiers were used in preparing the TCRbeta library. MiXCR was run by TCRdb on the PCR reads, yielding one entry per CDR3 protein. This table has 250,000 to 300,000 distinct CDR3 sequences, nearly 8% appearing once. This specimen consisted of peripheral blood, obtained 360 days after TCRalphabeta/CD19-depleted stem cell transplant. The receptors come from a female patient aged 2-10 years who had a stem cell transplant for Fanconi anemia, so the T cells may come from the graft donor.

The rearrangement uses TRBV28 and TRBJ2-5; 7 bases map to TRBD2. V was pared by 7 bases and J by 3 bases, with 5 bases of the junction left unmatched. The CDR3 has 13 residues. The germline V gene has CDR1 MDHEN and CDR2 SYDVKM. CDR3 bases: TGTGCCAGCAAACCCCGGGGGGAAGAGACCCAGTACTTC. Its translation: CASKPRGEETQYF.

This clonotype has ten or more counts. This chain's CDR3 is CASTPDVSGANVLTF. The CDR3 nucleotides read TGCGCCAGCACCCCTGATGTCTCTGGGGCCAACGTCCTGACTTTC. The chain combines TRBV5-1 with TRBJ2-6; no reliable D call. The V and J ends lost 6 bases and 0 bases respectively, with 10 bases between them. The germline V gene encodes CDR1 SGHRS and CDR2 YFSETQ. There are 15 residues in the CDR3.